This is a list of T cell receptor beta chains from one sample in a study of blood T cell repertoires in COVID-19. TCRdb's copy holds only in-frame clones and misses some; the assay was immunoSEQ multiplex PCR. The sample lists tens of thousands of clones, 65% to 85% occurring once. Sequencing was performed on peripheral blood. The receptors come from a man aged 70-80 years with COVID-19, enrolled during active disease. Each CDR3 is given with its conserved first and last residue. D genes are given only for firm matches. Clone size, where shown, is once, few, many, or a class for clones that have expanded.

V gene,clone size,D gene,J gene,CDR3 protein,CDR3 DNA
TRBV5-1,once,-,TRBJ2-7,CASSLASGPYEQYF,TGCGCCAGCAGCTTGGCCTCAGGGCCCTACGAGCAGTACTTC
TRBV7-9,-,-,TRBJ2-5,CASSLDGETQYF,TGTGCCAGCAGCTTAGACGGTGAGACCCAGTACTTC
TRBV4-2,-,-,TRBJ2-1,CASSQVGYNEQFF,TGTGCCAGCAGCCAAGTCGGCTACAATGAGCAGTTCTTC
TRBV20-1,-,-,TRBJ2-1,CSARAGYEQFF,TGCAGTGCTAGAGCCGGTTATGAGCAGTTCTTC
TRBV13,-,TRBD2,TRBJ2-7,CASSPAGLAGAGEQYF,TGTGCCAGCAGCCCAGCGGGACTAGCGGGAGCGGGTGAGCAGTACTTC
TRBV11-2,-,TRBD1,TRBJ1-6,CASSLERQGANNSPLHF,TGTGCCAGCAGCTTAGAGAGACAGGGGGCCAATAATTCACCCCTCCACTTT
TRBV25-1,-,TRBD2,TRBJ2-1,CASSEFGTSGRNEQFF,TGTGCCAGCAGTGAATTCGGGACTAGCGGGAGGAATGAGCAGTTCTTC
TRBV6-5,-,-,TRBJ2-6,CASSYGHPSGANVLTF,TGTGCCAGCAGTTACGGACACCCCTCTGGGGCCAACGTCCTGACTTTC
TRBV5-4,-,TRBD2,TRBJ2-5,CASSLVIAGVGETQYF,TGTGCCAGCAGCTTGGTAATAGCGGGAGTAGGAGAGACCCAGTACTTC
TRBV2,-,TRBD1,TRBJ1-2,CASSEEGQGYGYTF,TGTGCCAGCAGTGAAGAGGGACAGGGCTATGGCTACACCTTC
TRBV9,few,TRBD1,TRBJ2-3,CASSEDRGEGTDTQYF,TGTGCCAGCAGCGAGGACAGGGGGGAAGGCACAGATACGCAGTATTTT
TRBV29-1,-,-,TRBJ2-7,CSVERGNEQYF,TGCAGCGTTGAGAGAGGGAACGAGCAGTACTTC
TRBV28,-,TRBD1,TRBJ1-1,CASRPGQGPSSEAFF,TGTGCCAGCAGGCCAGGACAGGGCCCGAGCTCTGAAGCTTTCTTT
TRBV5-1,-,TRBD1,TRBJ1-3,CASSPGQGRTIYF,TGCGCCAGCAGCCCAGGACAGGGGCGCACCATATATTTT
TRBV7-2,-,-,TRBJ1-5,CASSGVGRLHF,TGTGCCAGCAGCGGGGTGGGGCGGTTGCATTTT
TRBV13,few,TRBD2,TRBJ2-1,CASSSGTSPYNEQFF,TGTGCCAGCAGCTCTGGGACTAGCCCTTACAATGAGCAGTTCTTC
TRBV24-1,-,TRBD1,TRBJ1-1,CATSAGDRNTEAFF,TGTGCCACCAGTGCCGGGGACAGGAACACTGAAGCTTTCTTT
TRBV24-1,-,TRBD2,TRBJ2-5,CATSDSSGSLQETQYF,TGTGCCACCAGTGATTCGAGCGGGAGTCTCCAAGAGACCCAGTACTTC
TRBV18,-,-,TRBJ1-4,CASSERTDPEKLFF,TGTGCCAGCTCAGAGAGGACAGACCCTGAAAAACTGTTTTTT
TRBV11-2,many,-,TRBJ1-2,CASSLLGFDYGYTF,TGTGCCAGCAGCTTACTCGGGTTTGACTATGGCTACACCTTC
TRBV6-2/TRBV6-3,-,TRBD1,TRBJ1-2,CASSETGRGYTF,TGTGCCAGCAGTGAGACAGGGCGCGGCTACACCTTC
TRBV5-6,-,TRBD2,TRBJ2-3,CASSAYSGRAVDTQYF,TGTGCCAGCAGCGCCTATAGCGGGAGGGCCGTAGATACGCAGTATTTT
TRBV2,-,TRBD2,TRBJ2-5,CASSVGLTKETQYF,TGTGCCAGCAGTGTGGGACTAACGAAAGAGACCCAGTACTTC
TRBV4-3,few,-,TRBJ2-7,CASSHGTQGSYEQYF,TGCGCCAGCAGCCACGGGACTCAAGGGTCCTACGAGCAGTACTTC
TRBV5-6,-,-,TRBJ1-2,CASSFRQARGGYTF,TGTGCCAGCAGCTTCCGACAGGCGCGAGGTGGCTACACCTTC
TRBV28,-,TRBD2,TRBJ2-5,CASNRLAGGRETQYF,TGTGCCAGCAACCGACTAGCGGGAGGGCGGGAGACCCAGTACTTC
TRBV4-3,-,TRBD1,TRBJ2-2,CASSQARRTGLSGELFF,TGCGCCAGCAGCCAAGCCCGGCGGACAGGGTTGTCCGGGGAGCTGTTTTTT
TRBV7-9,-,-,TRBJ1-2,CASSRGGPRSDYGYTF,TGTGCCAGCAGCCGTGGGGGCCCCCGATCGGACTATGGCTACACCTTC
TRBV19,-,-,TRBJ1-2,CASSIVTGGYTF,TGTGCCAGTAGTATAGTAACAGGGGGCTACACCTTC
TRBV30,-,-,TRBJ1-2,CAWSAGGGGYTF,TGTGCCTGGAGTGCGGGAGGAGGCGGCTACACCTTC
TRBV10-3,-,-,TRBJ1-1,CAITDRGRDTEAFF,TGTGCCATCACCGATCGAGGGCGGGACACTGAAGCTTTCTTT
TRBV9,-,-,TRBJ2-7,CASSVEDSGYEQYF,TGTGCCAGCAGCGTAGAAGATTCAGGGTACGAGCAGTACTTC
TRBV6-5,few,TRBD1,TRBJ2-7,CASSYSGTGYEQYF,TGTGCCAGCAGTTACTCCGGGACAGGGTACGAGCAGTACTTC
TRBV14,many,-,TRBJ1-2,CASSLPGLEYGGYTF,TGTGCCAGCAGCCTCCCGGGACTGGAGTACGGTGGCTACACCTTC
TRBV11-2,-,TRBD1,TRBJ2-7,CASSQSGGNEQYF,TGTGCCAGCAGCCAATCAGGGGGCAACGAGCAGTACTTC
TRBV5-5,-,-,TRBJ1-3,CASSLHRGNTIYF,TGTGCCAGCAGCTTACACAGAGGAAACACCATATATTTT
TRBV19,-,-,TRBJ1-2,CASSTKGGSYYGYTF,TGTGCCAGTAGTACCAAGGGGGGGAGTTACTATGGCTACACCTTC
TRBV3-1/TRBV3-2,-,-,TRBJ2-4,CASSQVADIAKNIQYF,TGTGCCAGCAGCCAAGTGGCAGATATAGCCAAAAACATTCAGTACTTC
TRBV5-1,-,-,TRBJ1-6,CASSLTGNYNSPLHF,TGCGCCAGCAGCTTGACAGGGAATTATAATTCACCCCTCCACTTT
TRBV5-4,-,-,TRBJ2-1,CASSLGVGSGYNEQFF,TGTGCCAGCAGCTTGGGGGTTGGGAGTGGCTACAATGAGCAGTTCTTC
TRBV5-5,-,-,TRBJ1-2,CASSLQGGPYGYTF,TGTGCCAGCAGCCTCCAGGGAGGGCCTTATGGCTACACCTTC
TRBV28,-,TRBD1,TRBJ1-1,CASSGTGKNTEAFF,TGTGCCAGCAGCGGGACAGGGAAGAACACTGAAGCTTTCTTT
TRBV7-6,few,TRBD2,TRBJ2-1,CASSLDPKAGPYNEQFF,TGTGCCAGCAGCTTAGACCCTAAAGCGGGGCCCTACAATGAGCAGTTCTTC
TRBV19,-,-,TRBJ1-5,CASSGGQKNQPQHF,TGTGCCAGTAGTGGTGGACAGAAAAATCAGCCCCAGCATTTT
TRBV6-2/TRBV6-3,few,-,TRBJ2-5,CASSPGGSQETQYF,TGTGCCAGCAGCCCCGGAGGGAGTCAAGAGACCCAGTACTTC